One and the same sample provided the 21 T cell receptor beta chains below, sequenced in a study of cytomegalovirus exposure and HLA in healthy donors (dated by TCRdb to the late 2010s). Library preparation used the immunoSEQ multiplex PCR assay. For the multiplex PCR, a mixture combining 60 forward primers for TCR Vbeta segments and 13 reverse primers for TCR Jbeta segments was used. Drawn from immuneACCESS, this table holds only the in-frame rearrangements with V and J called that TCRdb kept. Clones are partly lost; checked studies trace under half to an unresolved V gene and leave the rest unexplained. This sample holds around 130,000 clones; roughly 78% were observed only once. The ten biggest clones cover 2.5% to 3.5% of the sample. The sample comprised PBMCs. These TCRs come from a male donor in good health and CMV-seronegative.

This clone was counted once. This chain links TRBV5-1 with TRBJ2-5; 8 nucleotides line up with TRBD1. The J call may be incorrect, as the DNA end agrees better with TRBJ2-7. Germline lookup yields CDR1 SGHRS and CDR2 YFSETQ. This CDR3 is built from 16 residues. This chain's CDR3 is CASSSPRDRRSYEQYF. CDR3 nucleotide sequence: TGCGCCAGCAGCTCACCAAGGGACAGGAGATCCTACGAGCAGTACTTC.

The chain joins TRBV6-5 to TRBJ2-3; D might be TRBD2 (6 bases). The germline V and J ends were trimmed by 1 base and 0 bases, with 8 bases remaining between them. There are 15 residues in the CDR3. Looked up from germline, CDR1 is MNHEY and CDR2 is SVGAGI. The CDR3 protein is CASSYWGGSTDTQYF. CDR3 nucleotide sequence: TGTGCCAGCAGTTACTGGGGAGGTAGCACAGATACGCAGTATTTT.

The chain links TRBV30 to TRBJ1-1, with unresolved D. This CDR3 spans 12 amino acids. Germline V gene sequence: CDR1 GTSNPN, CDR2 SVGIG (reference sequence). V lost 2 bases, J lost 2 bases, and 6 bases lay in between. The DNA of the CDR3 is TGTGCCTGGAGTAAGCTCAACACTGAAGCTTTCTTT. It translates to CAWSKLNTEAFF.

V gene TRBV29-1 combines with J gene TRBJ2-2; no firm D call. The CDR3 loop spans 14 amino acids. Germline CDR1 and CDR2: SQVTM and ANQGSEA. Between the trimmed V and J ends, which lost 1 base and 4 bases, there was a span of 10 bases. The CDR3 sequence is CSVEAGFGTGELFF. The CDR3 nucleotides read TGCAGCGTTGAAGCCGGGTTTGGCACCGGGGAGCTGTTTTTT.

This clone was seen a handful of times. The V gene is TRBV29-1, the J gene TRBJ1-1; possibly TRBD1 for D (5 bases). This CDR3 spans 13 amino acids. Trimming cost V 7 bases and J 0 bases, with 12 bases left between them. The germline V gene encodes CDR1 SQVTM and CDR2 ANQGSEA. CDR3 loop: CSAGGGVNTEAFF. The CDR3 DNA is TGCAGCGCTGGGGGAGGGGTGAACACTGAAGCTTTCTTT.

The rearrangement joins TRBV28 to TRBJ1-1, with D unresolved. The CDR3 runs to 15 residues. CDR1 MDHEN and CDR2 SYDVKM come from the germline V gene. With 2 bases removed from V and 0 bases from J, the gap between germline ends came to 10 bases. The CDR3 loop is CASSLLTDMNTEAFF. The CDR3 DNA reads TGTGCCAGCAGTTTACTAACAGACATGAACACTGAAGCTTTCTTT.

Comments on this clone: At one boundary the junction diverges from the germline segment, which might be a read error. The chain uses TRBV7-9 and TRBJ2-1; 8 bases fit TRBD2. The CDR3 runs 15 residues. CDR1 is SEHNR, CDR2 FQNEAQ, per germline (reference sequence). Here the CDR3 reads CSSSDPPGLVPEQFF. The CDR3 region has the DNA TGTTCCAGCAGCGACCCTCCGGGACTAGTCCCTGAGCAGTTCTTC.

This chain uses TRBV4-2 with TRBJ2-7; possible D gene TRBD2, 6 bases. The CDR3 sequence is 16 residues long. Germline CDR1 and CDR2: LGHNA and YNFKEQ. The V end was cut by 1 base, the J end by 0 bases, with 13 bases between. CDR3 bases: TGTGCCAGCAGCCAAGGGTCGGGACTCGGCTCCTACGAGCAGTACTTC. This sequence encodes CASSQGSGLGSYEQYF.

V gene TRBV11-3 combines with J gene TRBJ2-4, with 9 bases fitting TRBD1. CDR3 size: 16 residues. J was trimmed by 3 bases and V by 4 bases; bases with no gene match: 7. Germline V CDR1 and CDR2: SGHNT, YENEEA. The CDR3 DNA is TGTGCCAGCAGCTCGGGACAGGGAGAGAGCAAAAACATTCAGTACTTC. Its translation: CASSSGQGESKNIQYF.

The chain recombines TRBV10-3 with TRBJ2-3, with TRBD2 identical over 7 bases. Germline-derived CDR1 and CDR2 are ENHRY and SYGVKD. The CDR3 totals 15 residues. V lost 3 bases, J lost 3 bases, and 6 bases stayed unmatched. DNA of the CDR3: TGTGCCATCAGTGATTTCGCTAGCGGAACAGATACGCAGTATTTT. Protein product: CAISDFASGTDTQYF.

The chain uses TRBV7-2 and TRBJ2-1; 11 bases fit TRBD2. CDR3 size: 15 residues. Germline CDR1 reads SGHTA; CDR2 reads FQGNSA. V dropped 6 bases and J dropped 8; count of bases not matched to a gene: 9. The CDR3 sequence: CASRVAGGPSYEQFF. CDR3 bases: TGTGCCAGCAGGGTAGCGGGGGGGCCATCTTATGAGCAGTTCTTC. Filled out from reference TRBV7-2 and TRBJ2-1, the complete variable domain reads GAGVSQSPSNKVTEKGKDVELRCDPISGHTALYWYRQSLGQGLEFLIYFQGNSAPDKSGLPSDRFSAERTGGSVSTLTIQRTQQEDSAVYLCASRVAGGPSYEQFFGPGTRLTVL.

The rearrangement uses TRBV11-2 and TRBJ2-7, with D maybe TRBD1 (6 bases). V was cut by 4 bases and J by 5 bases, with 18 bases left in between. This CDR3 has 15 amino acids. Germline values: CDR1 SGHAT, CDR2 FQNNGV. In DNA, the CDR3 is TGTGCCAGCAGCTCCCTCCTCAGGGGATCCCACGAGCAGTACTTC. Translated, it gives CASSSLLRGSHEQYF.

V is TRBV11-3 and J is TRBJ1-1, with TRBD1 as a possible D gene (6 bases). Trimming cost V 2 bases and J 6 bases, with 10 bases left between them. The CDR3 is 13 amino acids. CDR1 and CDR2 (germline): SGHNT, YENEEA. The chain's CDR3 is CASSLQQGAEAFF. In DNA, the CDR3 is TGTGCCAGCAGCTTACAACAGGGTGCTGAAGCTTTCTTT.

The chain recombines TRBV30 with TRBJ2-7; TRBD2 agrees at 7 bases. Germline V CDR1 and CDR2: GTSNPN, SVGIG (reference sequence). The V segment lost 1 base and the J segment 3 bases; nucleotides outside the gene matches: 15. CDR3 length: 17 residues. The CDR3 sequence is CAWSETSGTKNYYEQYF. The CDR3 nucleotides are TGTGCCTGGAGTGAGACCTCCGGGACTAAGAATTACTACGAGCAGTACTTC.

CDR3 DNA sequence: TGTGCCAGCAGTGAAGGGGCGGGAGGGTGGAAAAACATTCAGTACTTC. It is translated as CASSEGAGGWKNIQYF. V gene TRBV2 combines with J gene TRBJ2-4, with 9 bases aligning to TRBD2. CDR1 is SNHLY and CDR2 is FYNNEI in the germline V gene. The CDR3 covers 16 residues. After removal of 1 base from V and 4 bases from J, the junction contained 5 bases not matched to a gene.

This chain connects TRBV7-9 to TRBJ2-3; D is unresolved. V lost 1 base, J lost 4 bases, and 15 bases lay in between. The CDR3 runs to 16 residues. Germline CDR1 and CDR2: SEHNR and FQNEAQ (reference sequence). In DNA, the CDR3 is TGTGCCAGCAGCTTAGTGGGCCATGTAGATCCAGATACGCAGTATTTT. Its protein is CASSLVGHVDPDTQYF.

The V and J genes are TRBV4-2 and TRBJ2-7; D might be TRBD1 (5 bases). From germline, CDR1 is LGHNA and CDR2 YNFKEQ. V was clipped by 1 base and J by 1 base, with 14 bases between them. CDR3 length: 16 residues. In DNA, the CDR3 is TGTGCCAGCAGCCAAGGTGGACACTACATATCCTACGAGCAGTACTTC. It yields the protein CASSQGGHYISYEQYF.

J is TRBJ2-1 and V is TRBV2; TRBD1 agrees at 10 bases. Germline trimming cut 1 base from V and 4 bases from J; bases unmatched to any gene: 1. CDR3 length equals 15 residues. Germline-derived CDR1 and CDR2 are SNHLY and FYNNEI. The CDR3 sequence: CASSEEGQGYNEQFF. The CDR3 DNA is TGTGCCAGCAGTGAAGAGGGACAGGGGTACAATGAGCAGTTCTTC. Based on the CDR3 plus reference TRBV2 and TRBJ2-1, the full variable domain is EPEVTQTPSHQVTQMGQEVILRCVPISNHLYFYWYRQILGQKVEFLVSFYNNEISEKSEIFDDQFSVERPDGSNFTLKIRSTKLEDSAMYFCASSEEGQGYNEQFFGPGTRLTVL.

The sample holds one count of this clone. The CDR3 DNA follows: TGTGCCAGCAGTGAGGCAGGGGTGGCCAGGAGTACGTTCTTC. It encodes CASSEAGVARSTFF. V and J are TRBV6-1 and TRBJ2-1; perhaps TRBD1 as D (6 bases). V lost 3 bases, J lost 15 bases, and 21 bases lay in between. From germline, CDR1 is MNHNS and CDR2 SASEGT. CDR3 size: 14 residues.

This chain links TRBV5-1 with TRBJ2-7; no reliable D call. Between the trimmed V and J ends, which lost 3 bases and 0 bases, there was a span of 13 bases. Germline CDR1 SGHRS, CDR2 YFSETQ. The CDR3 is 15 residues long. The CDR3 region is CASSSTATSSYEQYF. The CDR3 region has the DNA TGCGCCAGCAGCTCCACGGCGACTTCCTCCTACGAGCAGTACTTC.

Comments on this clone: Other DNA sequences of this sample code for an identical CDR3. The genes are TRBV6-5 and TRBJ2-5; D is ambiguous. The germline V gene encodes CDR1 MNHEY and CDR2 SVGAGI. The length of the CDR3 is 14 residues. V dropped 0 bases and J dropped 1 base, with 6 bases sitting between them. The CDR3 reads CASSYSGSQETQYF. For the CDR3, the DNA is TGTGCCAGCAGTTACTCTGGCAGCCAAGAGACCCAGTACTTC.